This T cell receptor (beta chain) appears in the sequencing data of a study of blood T cell repertoires in COVID-19. Assay used: immunoSEQ multiplex PCR; TCRdb lists only in-frame clones, some missing. The sample lists about 35,000 clones, 78% occurring once. Germline V lookup: CDR1 SGDLS, CDR2 YYNGEE. Losses at the gene ends were 3 bases for V and 7 bases for J; bases not matched to a gene: 9. This CDR3 has 15 amino acids. This receptor was identified in an elderly man with acute or convalescent COVID-19. The gene calls are TRBV9 and TRBJ1-4; 7 bases map to TRBD1. Input material: peripheral blood. CDR3 sequence: CASSERQGVSEKLFF. The CDR3 DNA reads as TGTGCCAGCAGCGAGAGACAGGGTGTCAGTGAAAAACTGTTTTTT.